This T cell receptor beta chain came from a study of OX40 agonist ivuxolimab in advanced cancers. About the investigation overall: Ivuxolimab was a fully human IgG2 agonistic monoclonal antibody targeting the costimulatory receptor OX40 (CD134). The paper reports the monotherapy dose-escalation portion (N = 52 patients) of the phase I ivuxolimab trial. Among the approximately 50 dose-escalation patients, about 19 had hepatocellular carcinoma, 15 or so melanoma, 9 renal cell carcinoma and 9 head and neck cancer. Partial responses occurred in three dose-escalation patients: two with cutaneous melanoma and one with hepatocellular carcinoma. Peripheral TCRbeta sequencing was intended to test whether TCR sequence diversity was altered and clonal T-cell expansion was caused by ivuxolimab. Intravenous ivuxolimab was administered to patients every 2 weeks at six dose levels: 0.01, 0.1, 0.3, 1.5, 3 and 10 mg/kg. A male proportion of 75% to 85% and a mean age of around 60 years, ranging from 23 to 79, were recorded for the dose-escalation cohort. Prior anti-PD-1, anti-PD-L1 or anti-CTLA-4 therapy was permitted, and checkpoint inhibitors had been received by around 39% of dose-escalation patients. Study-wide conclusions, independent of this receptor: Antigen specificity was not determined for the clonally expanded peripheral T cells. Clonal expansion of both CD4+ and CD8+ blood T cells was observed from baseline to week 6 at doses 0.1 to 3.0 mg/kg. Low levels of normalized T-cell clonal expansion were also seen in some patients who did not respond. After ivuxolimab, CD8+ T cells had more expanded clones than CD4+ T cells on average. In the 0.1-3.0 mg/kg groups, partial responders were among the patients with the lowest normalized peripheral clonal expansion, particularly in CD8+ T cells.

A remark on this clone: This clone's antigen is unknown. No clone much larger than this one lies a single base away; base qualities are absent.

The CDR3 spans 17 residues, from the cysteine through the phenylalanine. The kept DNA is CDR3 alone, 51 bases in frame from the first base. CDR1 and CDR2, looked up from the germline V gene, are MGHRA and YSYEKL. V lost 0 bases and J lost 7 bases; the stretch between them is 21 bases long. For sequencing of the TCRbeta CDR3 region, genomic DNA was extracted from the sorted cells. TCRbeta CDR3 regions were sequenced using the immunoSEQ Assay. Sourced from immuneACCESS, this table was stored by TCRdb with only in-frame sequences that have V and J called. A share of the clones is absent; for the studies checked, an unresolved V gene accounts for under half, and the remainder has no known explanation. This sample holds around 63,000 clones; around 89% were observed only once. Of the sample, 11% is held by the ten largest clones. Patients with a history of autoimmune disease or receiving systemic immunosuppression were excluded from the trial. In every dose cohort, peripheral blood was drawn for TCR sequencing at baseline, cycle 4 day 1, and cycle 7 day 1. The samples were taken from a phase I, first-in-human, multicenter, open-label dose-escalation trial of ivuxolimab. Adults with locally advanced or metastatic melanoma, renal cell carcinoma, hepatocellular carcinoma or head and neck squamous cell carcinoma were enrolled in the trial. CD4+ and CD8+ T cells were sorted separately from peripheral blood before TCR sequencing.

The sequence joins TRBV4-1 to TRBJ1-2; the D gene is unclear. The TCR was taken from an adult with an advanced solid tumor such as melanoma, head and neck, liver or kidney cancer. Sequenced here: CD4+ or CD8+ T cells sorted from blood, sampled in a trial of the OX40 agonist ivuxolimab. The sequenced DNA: TGCGCCAGCAGCCAAGATCACCCCCCCCGTAGGAGGGCTGGCTACACCTTC. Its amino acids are CASSQDHPPRRRAGYTF.